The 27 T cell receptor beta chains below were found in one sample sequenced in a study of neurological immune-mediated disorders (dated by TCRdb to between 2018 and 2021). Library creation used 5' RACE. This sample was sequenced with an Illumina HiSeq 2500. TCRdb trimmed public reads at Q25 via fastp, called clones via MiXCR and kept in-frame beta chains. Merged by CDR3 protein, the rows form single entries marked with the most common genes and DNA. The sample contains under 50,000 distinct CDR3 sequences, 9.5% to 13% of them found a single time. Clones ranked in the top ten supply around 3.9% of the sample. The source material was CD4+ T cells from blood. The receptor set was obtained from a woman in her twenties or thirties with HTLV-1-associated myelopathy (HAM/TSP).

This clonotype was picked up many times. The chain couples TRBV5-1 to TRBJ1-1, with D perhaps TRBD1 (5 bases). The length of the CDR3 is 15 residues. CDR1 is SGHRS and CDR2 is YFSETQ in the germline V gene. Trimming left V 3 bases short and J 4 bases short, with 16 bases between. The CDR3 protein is CASSSGGGLGTEAFF. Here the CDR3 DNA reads TGCGCCAGCAGCTCGGGCGGGGGACTTGGCACTGAAGCTTTCTTT.

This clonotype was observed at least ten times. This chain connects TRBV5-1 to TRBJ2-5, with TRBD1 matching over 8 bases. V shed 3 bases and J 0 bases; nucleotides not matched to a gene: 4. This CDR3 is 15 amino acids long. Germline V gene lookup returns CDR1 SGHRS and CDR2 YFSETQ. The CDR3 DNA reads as TGCGCCAGCAGCTGGAGGACAGGGCACCAAGAGACCCAGTACTTC. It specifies CASSWRTGHQETQYF.

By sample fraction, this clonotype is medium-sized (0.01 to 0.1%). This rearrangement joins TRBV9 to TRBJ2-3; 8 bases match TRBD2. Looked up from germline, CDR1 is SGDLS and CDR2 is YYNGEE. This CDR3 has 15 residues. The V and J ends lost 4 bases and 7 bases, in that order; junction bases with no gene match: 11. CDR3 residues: CASSPGLAGTNTQYF. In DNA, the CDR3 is TGTGCCAGCAGCCCAGGGCTAGCGGGCACCAATACGCAGTATTTT.

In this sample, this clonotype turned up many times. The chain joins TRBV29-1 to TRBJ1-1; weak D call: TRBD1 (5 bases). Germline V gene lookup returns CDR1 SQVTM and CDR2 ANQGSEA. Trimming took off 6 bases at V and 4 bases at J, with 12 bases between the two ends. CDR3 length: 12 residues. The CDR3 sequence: CSVADTVTEAFF. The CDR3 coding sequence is TGCAGCGTAGCGGACACCGTCACTGAAGCTTTCTTT.

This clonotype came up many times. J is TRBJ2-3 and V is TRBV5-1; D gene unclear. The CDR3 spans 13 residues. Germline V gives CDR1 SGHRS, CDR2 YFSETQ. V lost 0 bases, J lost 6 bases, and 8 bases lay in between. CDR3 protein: CASSLGNADTQYF. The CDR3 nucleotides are TGCGCCAGCAGCTTGGGTAATGCGGATACGCAGTATTTT.

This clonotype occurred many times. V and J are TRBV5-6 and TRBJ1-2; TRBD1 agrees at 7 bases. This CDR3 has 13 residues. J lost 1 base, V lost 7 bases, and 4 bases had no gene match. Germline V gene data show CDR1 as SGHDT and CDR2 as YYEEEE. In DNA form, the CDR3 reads TGTGCCAGCCGCCGGGACAGTAACTATGGCTACACCTTC. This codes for CASRRDSNYGYTF.

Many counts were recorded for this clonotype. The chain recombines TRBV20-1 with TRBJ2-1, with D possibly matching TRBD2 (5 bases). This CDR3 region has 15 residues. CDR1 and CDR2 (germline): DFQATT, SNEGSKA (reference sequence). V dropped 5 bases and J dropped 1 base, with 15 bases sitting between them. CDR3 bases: TGCAGTGCTGGGATAGCGAGAAGTTCCTACAATGAGCAGTTCTTC. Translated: CSAGIARSSYNEQFF.

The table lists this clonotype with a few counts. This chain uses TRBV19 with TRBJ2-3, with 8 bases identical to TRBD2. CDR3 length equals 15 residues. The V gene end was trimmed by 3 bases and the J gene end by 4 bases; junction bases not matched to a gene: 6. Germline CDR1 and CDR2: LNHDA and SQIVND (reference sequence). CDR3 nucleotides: TGTGCCAGTAGTATGGGACTAGAAGTCCCAGATACGCAGTATTTT. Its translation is CASSMGLEVPDTQYF.

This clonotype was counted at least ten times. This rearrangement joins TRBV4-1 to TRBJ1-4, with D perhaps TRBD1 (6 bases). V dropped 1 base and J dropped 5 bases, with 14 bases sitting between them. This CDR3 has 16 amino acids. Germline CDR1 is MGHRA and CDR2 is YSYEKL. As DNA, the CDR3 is TGCGCCAGCAGCCAAGTTATGGGGCAGGGGAATGAAAAACTGTTTTTT. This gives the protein CASSQVMGQGNEKLFF.

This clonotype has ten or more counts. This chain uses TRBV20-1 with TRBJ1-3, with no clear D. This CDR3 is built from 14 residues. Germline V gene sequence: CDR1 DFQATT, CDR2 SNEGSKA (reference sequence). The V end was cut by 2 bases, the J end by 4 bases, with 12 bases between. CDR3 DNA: TGCAGTGCTAGAAAGTCCTCAGAGGGAAACACCATATATTTT. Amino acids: CSARKSSEGNTIYF.

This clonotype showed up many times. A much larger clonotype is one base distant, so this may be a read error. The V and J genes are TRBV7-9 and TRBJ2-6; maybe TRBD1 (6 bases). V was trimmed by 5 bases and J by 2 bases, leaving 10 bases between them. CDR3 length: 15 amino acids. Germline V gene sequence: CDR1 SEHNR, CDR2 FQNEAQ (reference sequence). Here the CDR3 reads CASSPQGTGANVLTF. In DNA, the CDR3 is TGTGCCAGCAGCCCACAGGGCACTGGGGCCAACGTCCTGACTTTC.

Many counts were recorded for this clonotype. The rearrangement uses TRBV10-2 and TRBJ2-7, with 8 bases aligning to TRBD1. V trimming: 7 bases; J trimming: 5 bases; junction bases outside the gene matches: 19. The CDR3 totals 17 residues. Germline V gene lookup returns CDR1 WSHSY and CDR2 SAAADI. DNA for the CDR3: TGCGCCAGCACCCCCGATGGGTGGGGCAGGGGGCTCCACGAGCAGTACTTC. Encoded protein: CASTPDGWGRGLHEQYF.

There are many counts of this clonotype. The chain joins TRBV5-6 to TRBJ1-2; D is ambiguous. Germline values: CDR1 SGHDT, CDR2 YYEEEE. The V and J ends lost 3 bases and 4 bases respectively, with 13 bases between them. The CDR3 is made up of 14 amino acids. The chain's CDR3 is CASSYGRRIYGYTF. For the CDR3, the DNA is TGTGCCAGCAGCTACGGACGGAGGATCTATGGCTACACCTTC. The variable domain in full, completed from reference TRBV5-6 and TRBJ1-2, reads DAGVTQSPTHLIKTRGQQVTLRCSPKSGHDTVSWYQQALGQGPQFIFQYYEEEERQRGNFPDRFSGHQFPNYSSELNVNALLLGDSALYLCASSYGRRIYGYTFGSGTRLTVV.

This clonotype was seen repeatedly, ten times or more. The CDR3 DNA is TGCGCCAGCAGCCTGTCAGCGGGGCCAGCCAAAAACATTCAGTACTTC. Translated: CASSLSAGPAKNIQYF. This chain links TRBV5-1 with TRBJ2-4; TRBD2 matches at 7 bases. The germline V gene encodes CDR1 SGHRS and CDR2 YFSETQ. V lost 4 bases to trimming and J lost 0 bases; unmatched junction nucleotides: 7. This CDR3 contains 16 residues.

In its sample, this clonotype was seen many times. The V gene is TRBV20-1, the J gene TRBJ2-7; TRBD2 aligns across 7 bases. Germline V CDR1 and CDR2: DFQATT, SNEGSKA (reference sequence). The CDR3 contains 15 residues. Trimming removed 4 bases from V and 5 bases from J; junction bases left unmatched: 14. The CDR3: CSATRSSGAGDEQYF. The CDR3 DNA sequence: TGCAGTGCTACCCGCAGCTCCGGGGCGGGGGACGAGCAGTACTTC.

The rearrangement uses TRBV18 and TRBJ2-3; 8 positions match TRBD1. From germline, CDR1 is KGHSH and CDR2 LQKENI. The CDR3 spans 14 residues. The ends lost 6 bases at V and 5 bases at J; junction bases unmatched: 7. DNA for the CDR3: TGTGCCAGCTCGCGGACAGGGTATCTAGATACGCAGTATTTT. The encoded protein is CASSRTGYLDTQYF. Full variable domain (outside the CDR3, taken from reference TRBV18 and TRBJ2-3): NAGVMQNPRHLVRRRGQEARLRCSPMKGHSHVYWYRQLPEEGLKFMVYLQKENIIDESGMPKERFSAEFPKEGPSILRIQQVVRGDSAAYFCASSRTGYLDTQYFGPGTRLTVL.

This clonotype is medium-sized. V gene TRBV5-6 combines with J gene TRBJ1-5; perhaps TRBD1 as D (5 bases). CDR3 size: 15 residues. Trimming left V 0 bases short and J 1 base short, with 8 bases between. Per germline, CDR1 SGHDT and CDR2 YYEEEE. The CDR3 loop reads CASSLGGLSNQPQHF. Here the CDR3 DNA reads TGTGCCAGCAGCTTGGGGGGCTTGAGCAATCAGCCCCAGCATTTT.

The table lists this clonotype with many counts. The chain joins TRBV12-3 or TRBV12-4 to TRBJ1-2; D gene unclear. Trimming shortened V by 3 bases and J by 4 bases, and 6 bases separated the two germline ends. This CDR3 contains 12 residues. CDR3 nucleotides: TGTGCCAGCAGTTTTGGGTCCTATGGCTACACCTTC. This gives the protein CASSFGSYGYTF.

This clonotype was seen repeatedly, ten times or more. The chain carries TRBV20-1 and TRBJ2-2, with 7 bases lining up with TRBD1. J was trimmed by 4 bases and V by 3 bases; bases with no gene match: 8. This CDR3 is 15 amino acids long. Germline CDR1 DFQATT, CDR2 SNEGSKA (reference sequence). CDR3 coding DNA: TGCAGTGCTAGCCCAGGGGGACGTGGCACCGGGGAGCTGTTTTTT. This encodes CSASPGGRGTGELFF.

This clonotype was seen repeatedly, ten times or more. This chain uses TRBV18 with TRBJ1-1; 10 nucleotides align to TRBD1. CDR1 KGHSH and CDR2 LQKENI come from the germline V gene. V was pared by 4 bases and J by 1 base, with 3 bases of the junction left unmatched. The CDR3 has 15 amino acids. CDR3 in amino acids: CASSQGQGGNTEAFF. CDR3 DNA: TGTGCCAGCTCACAAGGACAGGGGGGGAACACTGAAGCTTTCTTT.

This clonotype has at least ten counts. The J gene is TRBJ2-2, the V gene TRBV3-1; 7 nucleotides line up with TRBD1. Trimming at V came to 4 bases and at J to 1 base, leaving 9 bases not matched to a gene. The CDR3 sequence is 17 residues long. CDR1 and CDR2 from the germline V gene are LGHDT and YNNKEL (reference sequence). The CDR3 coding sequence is TGTGCCAGCAGCCCGCCACCCTGGACAGGGAACACCGGGGAGCTGTTTTTT. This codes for CASSPPPWTGNTGELFF. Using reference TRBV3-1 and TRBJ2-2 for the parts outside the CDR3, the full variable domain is DTAVSQTPKYLVTQMGNDKSIKCEQNLGHDTMYWYKQDSKKFLKIMFSYNNKELIINETVPNRFSPKSPDKAHLNLHINSLELGDSAVYFCASSPPPWTGNTGELFFGEGSRLTVL.

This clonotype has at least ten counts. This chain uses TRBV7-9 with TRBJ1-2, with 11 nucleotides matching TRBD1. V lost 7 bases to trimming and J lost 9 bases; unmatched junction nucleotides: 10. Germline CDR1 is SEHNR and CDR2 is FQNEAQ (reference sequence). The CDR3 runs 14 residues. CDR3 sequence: CASTKGQGALSYTF. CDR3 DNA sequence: TGTGCCAGCACCAAAGGACAGGGGGCGCTTAGCTACACCTTC.

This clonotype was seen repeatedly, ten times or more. This chain's CDR3 is CASSLYGWNNSPLHF. CDR3 coding DNA: TGTGCCAGCAGTCTTTACGGGTGGAATAATTCACCCCTCCACTTT. The chain couples TRBV27 to TRBJ1-6; no firm D call. Deletions cut 5 bases from V and 5 bases from J, with 13 bases between. The CDR3 is 15 residues long. Germline CDR1 is MNHEY and CDR2 is SMNVEV (reference sequence).

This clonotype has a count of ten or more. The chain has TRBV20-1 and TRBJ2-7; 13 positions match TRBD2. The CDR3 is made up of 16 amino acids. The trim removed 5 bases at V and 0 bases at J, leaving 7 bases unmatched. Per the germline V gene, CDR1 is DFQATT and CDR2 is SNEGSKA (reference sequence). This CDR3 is CSAPWTSGGPSYEQYF. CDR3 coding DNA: TGCAGTGCTCCTTGGACTAGCGGGGGCCCCTCCTACGAGCAGTACTTC.

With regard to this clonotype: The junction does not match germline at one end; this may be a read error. CDR3 coding DNA: TGTGTCAGCCCACCTAACTCAGGGTCGTCTGGAAACACCATATATTTT. Its protein is CVSPPNSGSSGNTIYF. The rearrangement links TRBV18 to TRBJ1-3; possibly TRBD1 for D (5 bases). The CDR3 loop spans 16 amino acids. From germline, CDR1 is KGHSH and CDR2 LQKENI.

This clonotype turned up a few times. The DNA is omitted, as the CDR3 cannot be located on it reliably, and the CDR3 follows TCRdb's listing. The CDR3 loop is CASSFYICSARAGYNEQFF. The chain carries TRBV5-6 and TRBJ2-1; the tabulated D call, TRBD1, remains unverified against the DNA. With termini counted, the CDR3 has 19 amino acids. Germline V gene lookup returns CDR1 SGHDT and CDR2 YYEEEE.

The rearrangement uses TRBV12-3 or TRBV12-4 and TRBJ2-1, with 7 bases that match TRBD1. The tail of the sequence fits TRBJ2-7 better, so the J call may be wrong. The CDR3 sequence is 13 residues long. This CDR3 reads CASSTDRTYEQYF. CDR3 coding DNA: TGTGCCAGCAGTACGGACAGGACCTACGAGCAGTACTTC.